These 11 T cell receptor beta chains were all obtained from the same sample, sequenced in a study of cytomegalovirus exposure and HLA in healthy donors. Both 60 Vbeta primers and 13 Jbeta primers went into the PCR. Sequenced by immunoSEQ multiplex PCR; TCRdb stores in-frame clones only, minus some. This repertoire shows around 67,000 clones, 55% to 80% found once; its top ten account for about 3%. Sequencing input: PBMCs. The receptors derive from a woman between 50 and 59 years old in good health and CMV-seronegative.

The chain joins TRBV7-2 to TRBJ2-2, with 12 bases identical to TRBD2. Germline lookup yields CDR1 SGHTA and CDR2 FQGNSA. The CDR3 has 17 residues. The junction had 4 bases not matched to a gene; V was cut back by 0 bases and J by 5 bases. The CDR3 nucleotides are TGTGCCAGCAGCTTAGCGACTAGCGGGAGTATAACCGGGGAGCTGTTTTTT. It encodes CASSLATSGSITGELFF.

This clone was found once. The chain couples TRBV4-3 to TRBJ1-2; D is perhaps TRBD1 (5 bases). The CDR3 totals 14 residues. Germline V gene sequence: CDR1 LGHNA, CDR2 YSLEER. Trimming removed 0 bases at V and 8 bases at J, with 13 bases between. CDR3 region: CASSQDPGEEGYTF. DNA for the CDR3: TGCGCCAGCAGCCAAGATCCGGGGGAAGAAGGCTACACCTTC.

CDR3 amino acids: CASSLGTGLDNEQFF. In nucleotides, the CDR3 is TGTGCCAGCAGCTTAGGGACAGGCCTAGACAATGAGCAGTTCTTC. This chain connects TRBV11-3 to TRBJ2-1; 7 bases align to TRBD1. The CDR3 runs 15 residues. V shed 1 base and J 5 bases; nucleotides not matched to a gene: 5. The germline V gene has CDR1 SGHNT and CDR2 YENEEA.

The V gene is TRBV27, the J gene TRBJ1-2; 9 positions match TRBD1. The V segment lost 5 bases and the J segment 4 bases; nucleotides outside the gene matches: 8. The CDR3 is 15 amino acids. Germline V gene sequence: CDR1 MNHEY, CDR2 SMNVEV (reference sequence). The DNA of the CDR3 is TGTGCCAGCAGTGTGGGACAGGGCCTTAGCTATGGCTACACCTTC. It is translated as CASSVGQGLSYGYTF.

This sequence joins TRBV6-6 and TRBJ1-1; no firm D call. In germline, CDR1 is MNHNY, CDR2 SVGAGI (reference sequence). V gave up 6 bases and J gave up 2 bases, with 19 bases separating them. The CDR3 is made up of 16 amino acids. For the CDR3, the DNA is TGTGCCAGCAGCCAACTACCGCCTTACTACAACACTGAAGCTTTCTTT. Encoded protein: CASSQLPPYYNTEAFF.

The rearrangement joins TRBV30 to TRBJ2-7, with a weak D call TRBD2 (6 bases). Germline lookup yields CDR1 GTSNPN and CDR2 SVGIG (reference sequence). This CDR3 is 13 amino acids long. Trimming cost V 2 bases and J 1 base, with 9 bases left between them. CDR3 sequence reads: CAWSTGVSYEQYF. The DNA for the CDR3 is TGTGCCTGGAGTACGGGGGTTTCCTACGAGCAGTACTTC. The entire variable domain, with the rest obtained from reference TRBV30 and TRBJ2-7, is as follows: SQTIHQWPATLVQPVGSPLSLECTVEGTSNPNLYWYRQAAGRGLQLLFYSVGIGQISSEVPQNLSASRPQDRQFILSSKKLLLSDSGFYLCAWSTGVSYEQYFGPGTRLTVT.

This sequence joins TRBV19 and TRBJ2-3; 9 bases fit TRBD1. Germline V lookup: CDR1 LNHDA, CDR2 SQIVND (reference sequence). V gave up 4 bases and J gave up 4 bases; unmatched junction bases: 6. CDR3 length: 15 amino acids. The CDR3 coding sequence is TGTGCCAGTAGTAAAGGGACAGGGCTTCCAGATACGCAGTATTTT. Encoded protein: CASSKGTGLPDTQYF.

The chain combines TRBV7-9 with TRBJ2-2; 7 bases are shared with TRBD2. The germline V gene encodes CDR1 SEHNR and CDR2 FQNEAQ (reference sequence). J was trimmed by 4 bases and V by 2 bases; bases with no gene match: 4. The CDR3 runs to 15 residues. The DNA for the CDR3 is TGTGCCAGCAGCTTAAGAGGGAGGGGCACCGGGGAGCTGTTTTTT. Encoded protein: CASSLRGRGTGELFF.

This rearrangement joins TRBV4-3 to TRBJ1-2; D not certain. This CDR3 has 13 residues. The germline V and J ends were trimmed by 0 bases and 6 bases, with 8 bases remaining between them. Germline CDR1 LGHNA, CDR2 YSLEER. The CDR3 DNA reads TGCGCCAGCAGCCAAGATCTGGAGGATGGCTACACCTTC. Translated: CASSQDLEDGYTF.

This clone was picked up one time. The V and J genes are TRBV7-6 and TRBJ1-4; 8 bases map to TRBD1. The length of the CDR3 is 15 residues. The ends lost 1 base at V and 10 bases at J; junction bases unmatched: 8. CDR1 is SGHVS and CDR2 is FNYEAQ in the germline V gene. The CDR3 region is CASSLGIGQGGKLFF. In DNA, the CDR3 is TGTGCCAGCAGCTTAGGGATCGGACAGGGCGGAAAACTGTTTTTT.

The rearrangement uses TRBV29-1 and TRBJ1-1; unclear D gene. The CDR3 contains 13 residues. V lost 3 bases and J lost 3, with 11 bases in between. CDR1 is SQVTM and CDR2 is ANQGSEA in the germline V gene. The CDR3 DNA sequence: TGCAGCGTTGAGCAACAGATCTACACTGAAGCTTTCTTT. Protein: CSVEQQIYTEAFF.